This T cell receptor (beta chain) emerged from a study of blood T cell repertoires in COVID-19. Study overall: The origin of the acute and convalescent COVID-19 samples was the United States, Italy and Spain. The cDNA or gDNA used as material had been derived from T cells, B-cell-depleted T cells, or PBMCs.

The repertoire was sequenced with immunoSEQ multiplex PCR; TCRdb's copy has only in-frame clones and lacks some. The profile shows 55,000 to 75,000 clones, 80% to 85% of them singletons. Followed longitudinally, the Seattle patients had been enrolled during active infection. This clone has just a few counts. V was shortened by 1 base and J by 1 base, with 5 bases between the two germline ends. The V gene's germline CDR1 is SGHNT and CDR2 YENEEA. This CDR3 has 14 amino acids. V is TRBV11-3 and J is TRBJ2-1; D is possibly TRBD2 (5 bases). The receptor was isolated from a man older than 75 with COVID-19, enrolled during active disease. The sequencing sample was made of peripheral blood. The CDR3 protein is CASSLAGSYNEQFF. The CDR3 coding sequence is TGTGCCAGCAGCTTAGCGGGGTCCTACAATGAGCAGTTCTTC. The variable domain in full, completed from reference TRBV11-3 and TRBJ2-1, reads EAGVVQSPRYKIIEKKQPVAFWCNPISGHNTLYWYLQNLGQGPELLIRYENEEAVDDSQLPKDRFSAERLKGVDSTLKIQPAELGDSAVYLCASSLAGSYNEQFFGPGTRLTVL.